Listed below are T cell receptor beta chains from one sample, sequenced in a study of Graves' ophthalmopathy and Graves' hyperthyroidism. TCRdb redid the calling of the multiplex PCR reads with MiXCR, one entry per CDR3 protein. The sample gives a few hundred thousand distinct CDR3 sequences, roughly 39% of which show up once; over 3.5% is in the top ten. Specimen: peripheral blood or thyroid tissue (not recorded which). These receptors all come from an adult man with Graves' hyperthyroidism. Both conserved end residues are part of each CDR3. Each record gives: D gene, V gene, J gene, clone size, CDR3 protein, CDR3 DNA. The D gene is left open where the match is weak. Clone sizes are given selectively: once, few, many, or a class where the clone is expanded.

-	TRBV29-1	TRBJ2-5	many	CSAVAGSETQYF	TGCAGCGCAGTGGCGGGGTCAGAGACCCAGTACTTC
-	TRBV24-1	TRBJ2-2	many	CATRGPSSTGELFF	TGTGCCACCAGGGGGCCGTCGAGCACCGGGGAGCTGTTTTTT
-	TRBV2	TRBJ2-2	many	CASSAYLTGELFF	TGTGCCAGCAGTGCTTACCTCACCGGGGAGCTGTTTTTT
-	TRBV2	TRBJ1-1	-	CASSRQANTEAFF	TGTGCCAGCAGCCGACAGGCAAACACTGAAGCTTTCTTT
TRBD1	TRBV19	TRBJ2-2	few	CASRGRDRDTGELFF	TGTGCCAGTAGGGGCCGGGACAGAGACACCGGGGAGCTGTTTTTT
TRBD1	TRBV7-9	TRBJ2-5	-	CASSLSDREQETQYF	TGTGCCAGCAGCTTGAGCGACAGGGAACAAGAGACCCAGTACTTC
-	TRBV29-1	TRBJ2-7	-	CSVVLDTYEQYF	TGCAGCGTTGTCTTGGACACCTACGAGCAGTACTTC
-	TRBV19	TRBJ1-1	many	CASSIGGDGTEAFF	TGTGCCAGTAGTATAGGAGGCGATGGTACTGAAGCTTTCTTT
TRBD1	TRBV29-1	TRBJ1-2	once	CSVEGQGATGGYTF	TGCAGCGTTGAAGGACAGGGGGCCACCGGGGGCTACACCTTC
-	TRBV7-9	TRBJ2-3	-	CASSTIGGGTDTQYF	TGTGCCAGCAGCACAATTGGTGGCGGCACAGATACGCAGTATTTT
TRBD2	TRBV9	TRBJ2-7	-	CASSVDSGSVYEQYF	TGTGCCAGCAGCGTAGATAGCGGGAGTGTATACGAGCAGTACTTC
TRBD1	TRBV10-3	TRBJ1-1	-	CAIGTGDNTEAFF	TGTGCCATCGGGACAGGGGATAACACTGAAGCTTTCTTT
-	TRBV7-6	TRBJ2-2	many	CASSLYGTGDSGELFF	TGTGCCAGCAGCTTATACGGGACGGGAGACTCCGGGGAGCTGTTTTTT
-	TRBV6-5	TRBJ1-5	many	CASSYNRRTQPQHF	TGTGCCAGCAGTTACAACAGGCGGACTCAGCCCCAGCATTTT
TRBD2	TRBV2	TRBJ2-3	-	CASRDPGLATDTQYF	TGTGCCAGCAGGGACCCGGGACTAGCAACAGATACGCAGTATTTT
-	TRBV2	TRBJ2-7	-	CASSFHGRRGEQYF	TGTGCCAGCAGTTTTCATGGGCGGCGAGGAGAGCAGTACTTC
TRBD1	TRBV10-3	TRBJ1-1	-	CAISEWQGDTEAFF	TGTGCCATCAGTGAGTGGCAGGGGGACACTGAAGCTTTCTTT
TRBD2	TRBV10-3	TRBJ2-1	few	CAISEGTSGDYEQFF	TGTGCCATCAGTGAGGGGACTAGCGGGGACTATGAGCAGTTCTTC
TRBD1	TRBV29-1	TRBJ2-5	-	CSSPRDRVQETQYF	TGCAGCTCACCAAGGGACAGGGTCCAAGAGACCCAGTACTTC
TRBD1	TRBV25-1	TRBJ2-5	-	CASSEYRGTGEETQYF	TGTGCCAGCAGTGAATATCGGGGGACAGGGGAAGAGACCCAGTACTTC
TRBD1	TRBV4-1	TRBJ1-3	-	CASSPRQGANSGNTIYF	TGCGCCAGCAGCCCGAGACAGGGGGCGAATTCTGGAAACACCATATATTTT
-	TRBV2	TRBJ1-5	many	CASTQGGGVGQPQHF	TGTGCCAGCACCCAAGGAGGCGGAGTAGGTCAGCCCCAGCATTTT
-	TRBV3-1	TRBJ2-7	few	CASSQVATEQYF	TGTGCCAGCAGCCAAGTTGCGACCGAGCAGTACTTC
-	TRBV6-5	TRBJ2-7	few	CASSKEGGAYEQYF	TGTGCCAGCAGCAAAGAGGGGGGGGCCTACGAGCAGTACTTC
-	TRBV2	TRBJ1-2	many	CASTRDRAGYTF	TGTGCCAGCACCAGAGACCGGGCTGGCTACACCTTC
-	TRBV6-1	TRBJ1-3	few	CASSEVGFSGNTIYF	TGTGCCAGCAGTGAAGTTGGGTTCTCTGGAAACACCATATATTTT
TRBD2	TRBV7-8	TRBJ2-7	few	CASSFKASGTIDYEQYF	TGTGCCAGCAGTTTCAAGGCTAGCGGGACTATTGACTACGAGCAGTACTTC